The sequence of this T cell receptor (beta chain) was determined in a study of shared clonotypes between healthy human individuals. This clone was seen once. Libraries were prepared by immunoSEQ multiplex PCR; TCRdb keeps only in-frame clonotypes and omits some of them. The sample yields 2 million to 2.5 million clones, 90% to 95% seen once. The CDR3 is 16 amino acids. The germline V gene has CDR1 SGDLS and CDR2 YYNGEE. Trimming shortened V by 4 bases and J by 3 bases, and 16 bases separated the two germline ends. Naive CD45RA+ and memory CD45RA-negative subsets were split from CD4+ cells. This rearrangement joins TRBV9 to TRBJ2-2; possibly TRBD1 for D (6 bases). The receptor was derived from a young man in good health. Some clones in this sample may be carry-over from other donors' samples. Source material: naive CD4+ T cells from PBMCs. The subset is: CD45RA+ positively selected. The CDR3 DNA follows: TGTGCCAGCAGCTACGGGGCAGGGGAATACACCGGGGAGCTGTTTTTT. Its protein product is CASSYGAGEYTGELFF.